The rows below give T cell receptor beta chains drawn from one sample of a study of T-cell memory formation after mild COVID-19. TCRdb analysed the 5' RACE reads with MiXCR anew, one entry per CDR3 protein. The data hold 550,000 to 600,000 distinct CDR3 sequences, with roughly a sixth observed a single time. The material sequenced was PBMCs or a T cell subset sorted from them (not recorded which). These receptors came from an adult woman who had mild COVID-19 (a few samples of this study predate the infection). Cell type and time point are not known. CDR3s include the opening cysteine and the closing phenylalanine or tryptophan. Each record gives: J gene, V gene, D gene, clone size, CDR3 DNA, CDR3 protein. D genes are given only for firm matches. The size entry is marked missing in some rows and otherwise reads once, few, many or a size class.

>TRBJ2-1|TRBV3-1|.|.
TGTGCCAGCAGCCAGGCAGGAATTGAGCAGTTCTTC
CASSQAGIEQFF
>TRBJ2-5|TRBV25-1|TRBD1|.
TGTGCCAGCAGTGAATGGAGTGGAACAGGGGGCGGAGAGACCCAGTACTTC
CASSEWSGTGGGETQYF
>TRBJ2-3|TRBV29-1|.|few
TGCAGCGTTGAAGACCCCGCGCATGGCCTCGGGGATACGCAGTATTTT
CSVEDPAHGLGDTQYF
>TRBJ2-1|TRBV4-1|.|few
TGCGCCAGCAGCCAAGTCCGGTCCAATGAGCAGTTCTTC
CASSQVRSNEQFF
>TRBJ1-6|TRBV7-2|.|few
TGTGCCAGCAGCTTAGCGGTCCAGTATAATTCACCCCTCCACTTT
CASSLAVQYNSPLHF
>TRBJ2-1|TRBV27|.|few
TGTGCCAGCGGTCACTCGTTATACAATGAGCAGTTCTTC
CASGHSLYNEQFF
>TRBJ2-7|TRBV28|.|.
TGTGCCAGTAGCGAGGTCCTCGGAACCTACGAGCAGTACTTC
CASSEVLGTYEQYF
>TRBJ2-1|TRBV6-1|.|.
TGTGCCAGCAGTGAACAAGGGGGAGGTTACAATGAGCAGTTCTTC
CASSEQGGGYNEQFF
>TRBJ2-7|TRBV12-3/TRBV12-4|TRBD1|many
TGTGCCAGCAGTTTGCGACAGGGCATCTACGAGCAGTACTTC
CASSLRQGIYEQYF
>TRBJ2-1|TRBV7-3|TRBD2|.
TGTGCCAGCAGCGCAACTAGCGGGAGGGGTTACAATGAGCAGTTCTTC
CASSATSGRGYNEQFF
>TRBJ2-1|TRBV5-1|.|.
TGCGCCAGCAGCTTGTTCGGGCGGGGCGAGGATGAGCAGTTCTTC
CASSLFGRGEDEQFF
>TRBJ1-2|TRBV7-9|TRBD1|few
TGTGCCAGCAGCCGCGACAGGGGATACAATGCAAACTATGGCTACACCTTC
CASSRDRGYNANYGYTF
>TRBJ1-1|TRBV5-6|.|few
TGTGCCAGCAGCTTAAATGGGGCTTTCTTT
CASSLNGAFF
>TRBJ1-1|TRBV12-3/TRBV12-4|.|many
TGTGCCAGCAGTTTACGGGGCGGCAACACTGAAGCTTTCTTT
CASSLRGGNTEAFF
>TRBJ1-1|TRBV14|.|.
TGTGCCAGCAGCCAACAGTATGGGGTAGGCACTGAAGCTTTCTTT
CASSQQYGVGTEAFF
>TRBJ2-1|TRBV7-2|TRBD2|few
TGTGCCAGCAGCAACTACGGGAGGAGGTCCCAAAATGAGCAGTTCTTC
CASSNYGRRSQNEQFF
>TRBJ1-1|TRBV7-9|TRBD1|.
TGTGCCAGCAGCTTAGCGCCTGGACAGGGGAACACTGAAGCTTTCTTT
CASSLAPGQGNTEAFF
>TRBJ2-3|TRBV7-8|.|.
TGTGCCAGCAGCGAGAACTTTGACGTAGAAGATACGCAGTATTTT
CASSENFDVEDTQYF
>TRBJ2-3|TRBV24-1|.|.
TGTGCCACCAGTGACCCGGCCTCAAGGGCAGATACGCAGTATTTT
CATSDPASRADTQYF
>TRBJ2-7|TRBV12-3/TRBV12-4|.|.
TGTGCCAGCAGTTTAGGATGGACAGACTCCTACGAGCAGTACTTC
CASSLGWTDSYEQYF
>TRBJ2-1|TRBV7-9|TRBD1|.
TGTGCCAGCAGCCGAACGGGACAGGGGGCTGAGGAGCAGTTCTTC
CASSRTGQGAEEQFF
>TRBJ2-2|TRBV24-1|TRBD1|.
TGTGCCACCAGTGATTTGACAGGGGACACCGGGGAGCTGTTTTTT
CATSDLTGDTGELFF
>TRBJ2-3|TRBV7-2|TRBD2|few
TGTGCCAGCAGCAAACTAGCGCGCGTGGGCCCGTGGAGCACAGATACGCAGTATTTT
CASSKLARVGPWSTDTQYF
>TRBJ2-7|TRBV9|TRBD1|many
TGTGCCAGCAGCGTTGGGACAGGGACCTACGAGCAGTACTTC
CASSVGTGTYEQYF
>TRBJ2-1|TRBV12-3/TRBV12-4|TRBD2|few
TGTGCCAGCAGTTTTCAGGGACTAGCGGGATACAATGAGCAGTTCTTC
CASSFQGLAGYNEQFF
>TRBJ2-3|TRBV12-3/TRBV12-4|TRBD2|.
TGTGCCAGCAGTCCGGGACCGGGACTAGCGGGGAGCACAGATACGCAGTATTTT
CASSPGPGLAGSTDTQYF
>TRBJ2-3|TRBV5-1|TRBD2|many
TGCGCCAGCAGCTTGAGCGGGACTAACACAGATACGCAGTATTTT
CASSLSGTNTDTQYF
>TRBJ1-5|TRBV4-1|.|few
TGCGCCAGCAGCCATTTCGTAGGCGGGCCCCAGCATTTT
CASSHFVGGPQHF
>TRBJ2-1|TRBV19|TRBD2|.
TGTGCCAGTAGTATAGTACTAGCGGGGTACAATGAGCAGTTCTTC
CASSIVLAGYNEQFF
>TRBJ2-1|TRBV6-2/TRBV6-3|.|few
TGTGCCAGCAGTTACTCGAGACAGTCAGTGAGGTACAATGAGCAGTTCTTC
CASSYSRQSVRYNEQFF
>TRBJ1-1|TRBV27|TRBD1|few
TGTGCCAGCAGTTTGACAGGGGAAACGTACACTGAAGCTTTCTTT
CASSLTGETYTEAFF
>TRBJ2-2|TRBV29-1|.|many
TGCAGCGTTGTGAGGGGCCCTACGAACACCGGGGAGCTGTTTTTT
CSVVRGPTNTGELFF
>TRBJ2-3|TRBV4-3|.|.
TGCGCCAGCAGCCCCGGGGGCGTGGTGGGTACTAACACAGATACGCAGTATTTT
CASSPGGVVGTNTDTQYF
>TRBJ2-3|TRBV7-6|TRBD2|.
TGTGCCAGCAGCTTAGAACCTAGCGGAGTCACAGATACGCAGTATTTT
CASSLEPSGVTDTQYF
>TRBJ2-1|TRBV12-3/TRBV12-4|.|.
TGTGCCAGCAGGATCCAGGGCCGCTATGAGCAGTTCTTC
CASRIQGRYEQFF
>TRBJ2-1|TRBV9|.|.
TGTGCCAGCAGCCCGAATGTAGGGGGATTGGGTGAGCAGTTCTTC
CASSPNVGGLGEQFF
>TRBJ2-6|TRBV3-1|.|.
TGTGCCAGCAGCCAAGATCTCCTCTCTGGGGCCAACGTCCTGACTTTC
CASSQDLLSGANVLTF
>TRBJ1-6|TRBV7-9|.|.
TGTGCCAGCAGCTCCCCAGCTGGGAGTAATTCACCCCTCCACTTT
CASSSPAGSNSPLHF
>TRBJ1-2|TRBV12-3/TRBV12-4|TRBD1|few
TGTGCCAGCAGTTTAAGCACAGGGGGCTTCTATGGCTACACCTTC
CASSLSTGGFYGYTF
>TRBJ2-1|TRBV5-1|TRBD2|many
TGCGCCAGCAGCGCCCCGGGACTAGCGGGGTACAATGAGCAGTTCTTC
CASSAPGLAGYNEQFF